These 9 T cell receptor beta chains originate from one sample sequenced in a study of blood T cell repertoires in COVID-19. TCRdb keeps only in-frame clones here, not all; method: immunoSEQ multiplex PCR. The sample contains approximately 440,000 clones, approximately 88% of which appear only once. Specimen: peripheral blood. These receptors came from a woman in her forties or fifties with COVID-19, enrolled during active disease.

The chain recombines TRBV4-1 with TRBJ2-7; D is ambiguous. CDR3 length: 16 amino acids. Germline V CDR1 and CDR2: MGHRA, YSYEKL. V lost 1 base and J lost 0, with 13 bases in between. Here the CDR3 reads CASSQVSQPSSYEQYF. The CDR3 DNA reads as TGCGCCAGCAGCCAAGTTAGCCAGCCAAGCTCCTACGAGCAGTACTTC.

This chain joins TRBV28 and TRBJ2-5; 8 bases align to TRBD1. The CDR3 has 13 amino acids. The germline V gene has CDR1 MDHEN and CDR2 SYDVKM. V shed 4 bases and J 5 bases; nucleotides not matched to a gene: 3. CDR3: CASSSGGAETQYF. The CDR3 DNA is TGTGCCAGCAGTTCAGGGGGCGCGGAGACCCAGTACTTC.

The V gene is TRBV3-1 (or the pseudogene TRBV3-2), the J gene TRBJ2-3, with TRBD2 matching over 9 bases. The CDR3 length is 19 residues. V lost 4 bases, J lost 2 bases, and 16 bases stayed unmatched. Germline lookup yields CDR1 LGHDT and CDR2 YNNKEL (reference sequence). CDR3 sequence (DNA): TGTGCCAGCAGCCCTGAAGTGGATTCTAGCGGGACACCCACAGATACGCAGTATTTT. Its translation is CASSPEVDSSGTPTDTQYF.

CDR3 sequence: CASSNQGGNYEQYF. The CDR3 DNA reads TGTGCCAGTAGTAACCAGGGGGGTAATTACGAGCAGTACTTC. This chain uses TRBV19 with TRBJ2-7; D perhaps matches TRBD1 (7 bases). The CDR3 length is 14 residues. Germline assignment: CDR1 LNHDA and CDR2 SQIVND (reference sequence). Between the trimmed V and J ends, which lost 4 bases and 4 bases, there was a span of 14 bases.

The chain employs TRBV30 and TRBJ1-1, with 8 bases lining up with TRBD1. The germline CDR1 and CDR2 sequences are GTSNPN and SVGIG (reference sequence). The CDR3 runs 14 residues. The V and J ends lost 0 bases and 4 bases, in that order; junction bases with no gene match: 4. The DNA for the CDR3 is TGTGCCTGGAGTGTTACTCAGGGGGCCACTGAAGCTTTCTTT. Translating gives CAWSVTQGATEAFF. Complete variable domain (other parts from reference TRBV30 and TRBJ1-1): SQTIHQWPATLVQPVGSPLSLECTVEGTSNPNLYWYRQAAGRGLQLLFYSVGIGQISSEVPQNLSASRPQDRQFILSSKKLLLSDSGFYLCAWSVTQGATEAFFGQGTRLTVV.

The genes are TRBV27 and TRBJ2-6; D may be TRBD2 (5 bases). V lost 2 bases, J lost 0 bases, and 11 bases lay in between. The germline gives CDR1 MNHEY, CDR2 SMNVEV (reference sequence). The CDR3 contains 17 residues. The CDR3 DNA sequence: TGTGCCAGCAGTTTAAGGTTGGGGAGCTCTGGGGCCAACGTCCTGACTTTC. It translates to CASSLRLGSSGANVLTF.

The rearrangement uses TRBV9 and TRBJ2-2; weak D call: TRBD1 (6 bases). The CDR3 consists of 15 residues. Looked up from germline, CDR1 is SGDLS and CDR2 is YYNGEE. The V end was cut by 2 bases, the J end by 7 bases, with 15 bases between. The CDR3 bases are TGTGCCAGCAGCGTCCAGGGGCGTTCTGTCGGGGAGCTGTTTTTT. This gives the protein CASSVQGRSVGELFF.

V is TRBV27 and J is TRBJ1-2; no reliable D call. Trimming left V 6 bases short and J 6 bases short, with 11 bases between. This CDR3 is built from 12 residues. Germline V lookup: CDR1 MNHEY, CDR2 SMNVEV (reference sequence). In DNA form, the CDR3 reads TGTGCCAGCAGGCGGCCGGGGAATGGCTACACCTTC. Amino acids: CASRRPGNGYTF.

The chain carries TRBV30 and TRBJ2-5, with 10 bases matching TRBD2. J lost 4 bases, V lost 1 base, and 9 bases had no gene match. Germline V gives CDR1 GTSNPN, CDR2 SVGIG (reference sequence). CDR3 length: 16 amino acids. CDR3 nucleotides: TGTGCCTGGAGTGGGGTAGCGGGGGGCCGGTTAGAGACCCAGTACTTC. Residues: CAWSGVAGGRLETQYF.